This T cell receptor beta chain comes out of a study of blood T cell repertoires in COVID-19 (dated by TCRdb to between 2020 and 2021). The study in broad terms: Samples covering the acute and convalescent phases of COVID-19 were provided by collaborators in the United States, Italy and Spain. The prospective study material was composed of cDNA or gDNA derived from T cells, B-cell-depleted T cells, or PBMCs. The repertoires were released in a freely available public database intended as a resource for research on the immune response to SARS-CoV-2. Where HLA class I and class II types were available, the types were taken from metadata supplied by the sample provider, not from assay-based typing. The dataset comprised deeply sampled blood TCRbeta repertoires from subjects exposed to, actively infected with, or recovered from COVID-19. Sample metadata almost always included a de-identified subject ID, COVID-19 status, age in years and sex. The samples were drawn from the first 160 participants of the ongoing ImmuneRACE study and from 950 to 1,500 subjects provided by 6 global collaborators.

Findings and caveats that apply to the study as a whole: Clinical and demographic metadata were provided uncurated, with the amount varying by source and participant.

One collaborating source in Seattle enrolled patients during active infection and followed them longitudinally through the course of disease. Collaborating institutions collected whole blood in K2EDTA tubes following their own protocols. For TCRbeta analysis, collaborators shipped samples as frozen whole blood, isolated PBMCs, or DNA extracted from either of those sample types. TCRbeta CDR3 regions were amplified from genomic DNA by means of the immunoSEQ Assay, a bias-controlled multiplex PCR. In the authors' own workflow: Within the assay, amplification of reference gene primers was used to estimate how many nucleated cells each sample contained. To quantify the absolute abundance of each unique TCRbeta CDR3 rearrangement, sequence reads were collapsed and filtered. For each sample, productive Simpson clonality was calculated as the square root of Simpson's diversity index across productive rearrangements. Sourced from immuneACCESS, this table was stored by TCRdb with only in-frame sequences that have V and J called. A share of the clones is absent; for the studies checked, an unresolved V gene accounts for under half, and the remainder has no known explanation. V, J and clone size are taken as reported in that table, and D and trimming were inferred from the DNA itself. Within this sample are 120,000 to 150,000 clones, with about four fifths of them counted one time only. Approximately 8.9% of the sample belongs to the ten largest clones.

The CDR3 starts with the cysteine, ends with the phenylalanine, and has 15 residues. Only the CDR3 region is kept as DNA, spanning 45 bases read in frame from base 1. The V end gives up 5 bases and the J end 2 bases, leaving 4 bases in the junction not matched to a gene. According to the germline V gene (reference sequence), CDR1 reads MNHEY and CDR2 reads SMNVEV. Concerning this clone itself: Its antigen is not yet known. There are no base qualities to consult, and no much larger clone falls within one base.

This sequence originates from a man aged 25 to 40 with COVID-19, enrolled during active disease. The chain is encoded by TRBV27 joined to TRBJ2-1; 9 central nucleotides agree with TRBD1. Material: peripheral blood. The CDR3 region: CASSRTGAAYNEQFF. The nucleotide sequence reads as follows: TGTGCCAGCAGTCGGACAGGGGCGGCCTACAATGAGCAGTTCTTC.